The present T cell receptor (beta chain) was sequenced within a study of breast tumors, draining lymph nodes, adjacent tissues. Overall study results and limits: The data were judged consistent with most tumor T cells coming from lymph node and expanding in tumor. Tumor T cell lymph node origin was a supported hypothesis, not proven.

Each CDR3 protein is one row after TCRdb ran MiXCR on the multiplex PCR reads. Here the sample spans about 230,000 distinct CDR3 sequences, around 32% being singletons. At least ten counts were recorded for this clonotype. The antigen is not known. Breast cancer patients provided tissue from their axillary draining lymph nodes. This receptor was identified in a female donor with breast cancer. Some clones in this sample may be carry-over from other donors' samples. Sequencing was performed on axillary lymph node tissue.

CDR3 in amino acids: CSAGLGGLADTGELFF. Written as DNA, the CDR3 is TGCAGTGCTGGCCTAGGGGGACTAGCAGACACCGGGGAGCTGTTTTTT. This rearrangement joins TRBV20-1 to TRBJ2-2; 9 bases are a match to TRBD2. The CDR3 sequence is 16 residues long. V shed 5 bases and J 3 bases; nucleotides not matched to a gene: 10. CDR1 is DFQATT and CDR2 is SNEGSKA in the germline V gene (reference sequence).